A selection of T cell receptor beta chains follows, all from one sample in a study of blood T cell repertoires in COVID-19. Profiling relied on immunoSEQ multiplex PCR, and the TCRdb table lists in-frame clones only, not all of them. The sample consists of 100,000 to 120,000 clones, roughly 80% of them appearing once. What was sequenced was peripheral blood. Every receptor here comes from a man aged 45-60 years with acute or convalescent COVID-19. CDR3s include the opening cysteine and the closing phenylalanine or tryptophan. The D gene is left open where the match is weak. Clone size is given for some rows only: seen once, a few or many times, or a class if the clone is expanded.

DNA: TGTGCCAGCAGCCAAGATCCCAGCGGGGCGTACAATGAGCAGTTCTTC
CDR3: CASSQDPSGAYNEQFF
D: TRBD2
J: TRBJ2-1
V: TRBV3-1/TRBV3-2
size: NA

DNA: TGTGCCAGCAGCCGACCCAAAGCGGAGGGATTGCATGGCTACACCTTC
CDR3: CASSRPKAEGLHGYTF
D: NA
J: TRBJ1-2
V: TRBV4-2
size: few

DNA: TGTGCCAGCAGTTACATCAGGGGGAATCAGCCCCAGCATTTT
CDR3: CASSYIRGNQPQHF
D: TRBD1
J: TRBJ1-5
V: TRBV6-6
size: NA

DNA: TGCGCCAGCAGCCAAGGGCAGGGGACCTACGAGCAGTACTTC
CDR3: CASSQGQGTYEQYF
D: NA
J: TRBJ2-7
V: TRBV4-1
size: NA

DNA: TGTGCCAGGAAGGCAGGGAACGTTCGACAGCCCCAGCATTTT
CDR3: CARKAGNVRQPQHF
D: NA
J: TRBJ1-5
V: TRBV2
size: NA

DNA: TGTGCCAGCTCACCGAGGACAGGCCCCGGGGAGCTGTTTTTT
CDR3: CASSPRTGPGELFF
D: TRBD1
J: TRBJ2-2
V: TRBV18
size: NA

DNA: TGTGCCAGCAGCTTCACCGGGACAGGGGGCTACAATGAGCAGTTCTTC
CDR3: CASSFTGTGGYNEQFF
D: TRBD1
J: TRBJ2-1
V: TRBV7-3
size: NA

DNA: TGCAGCGGGGGTCGACAGGATAATGGCTACACCTTC
CDR3: CSGGRQDNGYTF
D: NA
J: TRBJ1-2
V: TRBV29-1
size: NA

DNA: TGTGCCAGCAGTGAAGGGAGGGGAACTAATTCACCCCTCCACTTT
CDR3: CASSEGRGTNSPLHF
D: NA
J: TRBJ1-6
V: TRBV2
size: NA

DNA: TGCGCCAGCAGCCAAGACAGGGAATACTATGGCTACACCTTC
CDR3: CASSQDREYYGYTF
D: NA
J: TRBJ1-2
V: TRBV4-1
size: few

DNA: TGTGCCAGCAGGGAGGGAGGGGGTGGTTTCTACGAGCAGTACTTC
CDR3: CASREGGGGFYEQYF
D: NA
J: TRBJ2-7
V: TRBV27
size: NA

DNA: TGTGCCAGTAGTCTCCAAACACACCGGGGGTCACCCCTCCACTTT
CDR3: CASSLQTHRGSPLHF
D: NA
J: TRBJ1-6
V: TRBV19
size: once

DNA: TGTGCCAGCAGCGTAGGTGGACAGGGGGATAGTATTCAGTACTTC
CDR3: CASSVGGQGDSIQYF
D: TRBD1
J: TRBJ2-4
V: TRBV9
size: NA

DNA: TGTGCCAGCAGTTTAATACCCCAGGGGGCGGGCACCGGGGAGCTGTTTTTT
CDR3: CASSLIPQGAGTGELFF
D: TRBD1
J: TRBJ2-2
V: TRBV28
size: NA

DNA: TGTGCTAGTGGTGCGCCGGGACTGATCTCTGGAAACACCATATATTTT
CDR3: CASGAPGLISGNTIYF
D: NA
J: TRBJ1-3
V: TRBV12-5
size: NA

DNA: TGTGCCAGCAGAAAAAACAGGGGGCCGGAGACCCAGTACTTC
CDR3: CASRKNRGPETQYF
D: TRBD1
J: TRBJ2-5
V: TRBV6-5
size: NA

DNA: TGTGCCAGTAGTACCACAGGGGGCCATCAGCCCCAGCATTTT
CDR3: CASSTTGGHQPQHF
D: TRBD1
J: TRBJ1-5
V: TRBV19
size: NA

DNA: TGTGCCAGCAGCGTAGGGTTAGCGGGGGGTCGCAATGAGCAGTTCTTC
CDR3: CASSVGLAGGRNEQFF
D: TRBD2
J: TRBJ2-1
V: TRBV9
size: NA

DNA: TGTGCCAGCAGTCTTAGCGGGGGGTGGGAGACCCAGTACTTC
CDR3: CASSLSGGWETQYF
D: TRBD2
J: TRBJ2-5
V: TRBV25-1
size: NA

DNA: TGCAGCGTTGAAGGTCGCAGACAGGGTCGAGGCACAGATACGCAGTATTTT
CDR3: CSVEGRRQGRGTDTQYF
D: TRBD1
J: TRBJ2-3
V: TRBV29-1
size: NA

DNA: TGTGCCAGCAGTTTACCGACTAGCGGGGGATCCTACAATGAGCAGTTCTTC
CDR3: CASSLPTSGGSYNEQFF
D: TRBD2
J: TRBJ2-1
V: TRBV27
size: NA

DNA: TGTGCCAGCAGCTTGCGAGGTTACGAGAGGAAACAAGAGACCCAGTACTTC
CDR3: CASSLRGYERKQETQYF
D: NA
J: TRBJ2-5
V: TRBV5-6
size: NA

DNA: TGCAGCGTTTCTCGGGGGGAGAACTACGAGCAGTACTTC
CDR3: CSVSRGENYEQYF
D: TRBD2
J: TRBJ2-7
V: TRBV29-1
size: NA

DNA: TGTGCCAGCAGCGTAGGTGGGACAGTGGATTCACCCCTCCACTTT
CDR3: CASSVGGTVDSPLHF
D: TRBD1
J: TRBJ1-6
V: TRBV9
size: NA

DNA: TGTGCCAGCAGCGCTGGACTGGGGGCCATTCAGCCCCAGCATTTT
CDR3: CASSAGLGAIQPQHF
D: NA
J: TRBJ1-5
V: TRBV9
size: NA

DNA: TGTGCCAGCAGCTTTAGCGGGCGGGAAAAACTGTTTTTT
CDR3: CASSFSGREKLFF
D: NA
J: TRBJ1-4
V: TRBV6-5
size: NA

DNA: TGTGCCACCAGTGAGAAAGATACCGGCGGTAATCAGCCCCAGCATTTT
CDR3: CATSEKDTGGNQPQHF
D: NA
J: TRBJ1-5
V: TRBV24-1
size: few

DNA: TGTGCCAGCAGGCGGGACAGGGGGCGTGATTCACCCCTCCACTTT
CDR3: CASRRDRGRDSPLHF
D: TRBD1
J: TRBJ1-6
V: TRBV6-5
size: once

DNA: TGCGCCAGCAGTGATGGGGGAGCGGGGGAAAAAGATACGCAGTATTTT
CDR3: CASSDGGAGEKDTQYF
D: TRBD2
J: TRBJ2-3
V: TRBV10-1
size: NA

DNA: TGTGCCAGCAGCTTGTTGCAGGGGGAGTTTGGGGCCAACGTCCTGACTTTC
CDR3: CASSLLQGEFGANVLTF
D: TRBD1
J: TRBJ2-6
V: TRBV7-9
size: NA

DNA: TGTGCCACCAGCAGAGACCGGACTAGCGGGGGGAGCACAGATACGCAGTATTTT
CDR3: CATSRDRTSGGSTDTQYF
D: TRBD2
J: TRBJ2-3
V: TRBV15
size: few

DNA: TGTGCCAGCAGGACAGGGACAGGGGTTAACTATGGCTACACCTTC
CDR3: CASRTGTGVNYGYTF
D: TRBD1
J: TRBJ1-2
V: TRBV6-5
size: NA

DNA: TGTGCCAGCAGCTTAACCTCAATTTCGGGGGGCCTCGGCTACACCTTC
CDR3: CASSLTSISGGLGYTF
D: NA
J: TRBJ1-2
V: TRBV7-3
size: NA

DNA: TGTGCCAGCTCACCACCGGGGGGGCTTAGCACAGATACGCAGTATTTT
CDR3: CASSPPGGLSTDTQYF
D: NA
J: TRBJ2-3
V: TRBV18
size: NA

DNA: TGTGCCAGTGATGGGCTGCGGGGCCGCTCTGGGGCCAACGTCCTGACTTTC
CDR3: CASDGLRGRSGANVLTF
D: NA
J: TRBJ2-6
V: TRBV19
size: NA

DNA: TGTGCCAGCAGGCGGGACAGGGCATTTAATTCACCCCTCCACTTT
CDR3: CASRRDRAFNSPLHF
D: TRBD1
J: TRBJ1-6
V: TRBV5-4
size: NA

DNA: TGCGCCAGCAGCTTCAGTAGCGGTGGAGATACGCAGTATTTT
CDR3: CASSFSSGGDTQYF
D: NA
J: TRBJ2-3
V: TRBV5-1
size: NA

DNA: TGTGCCAGCAGTTTAGGGCAGGGGAAAGTCGGCTATGGCTACACCTTC
CDR3: CASSLGQGKVGYGYTF
D: NA
J: TRBJ1-2
V: TRBV28
size: NA

DNA: TGTGCCAGCGGACAGTTCTATGGCTACACCTTC
CDR3: CASGQFYGYTF
D: NA
J: TRBJ1-2
V: TRBV6-5
size: NA